The 28 T cell receptor beta chains below were found in one sample sequenced in a study of CD8 T cells in ankylosing spondylitis. TCRdb used MiXCR to reprocess the 5' RACE reads, holding one entry per CDR3 protein. Here the sample spans approximately 300,000 distinct CDR3 sequences, less than 25% being singletons. Sequencing used blood, either unsorted or a sorted T cell fraction (not recorded which). The origin of the receptors is a female donor with ankylosing spondylitis or in good health (not recorded which).

V usage is TRBV5-1 and J usage is TRBJ2-7; the D gene could be TRBD1 or TRBD2 (5 bases each). Germline CDR1 SGHRS, CDR2 YFSETQ. The ends were cut back, 3 bases at V and 2 bases at J, with 12 bases in the middle. The CDR3 is made up of 14 amino acids. CDR3 region: CASSSNGDPYEQYF. The CDR3 DNA follows: TGCGCCAGCAGCTCTAATGGGGACCCCTACGAGCAGTACTTC.

This clonotype was observed a handful of times. The chain uses TRBV6-1 and TRBJ1-2, with D unresolved. There are 15 residues in the CDR3. CDR1 and CDR2 from the germline V gene are MNHNS and SASEGT. Trimming left V 7 bases short and J 0 bases short, with 15 bases between. CDR3 sequence: CASKMAHGANYGYTF. DNA for the CDR3: TGTGCCAGCAAAATGGCCCACGGAGCTAACTATGGCTACACCTTC.

V is TRBV5-1 and J is TRBJ2-7; D not resolved. The CDR3 is 14 residues long. The ends were cut back, 0 bases at V and 3 bases at J, with 10 bases in the middle. Looked up from germline, CDR1 is SGHRS and CDR2 is YFSETQ. This chain's CDR3 is CASSLEGSYYEQYF. The CDR3 region has the DNA TGCGCCAGCAGCTTGGAAGGCAGTTACTACGAGCAGTACTTC.

The V call is TRBV20-1, the J call TRBJ2-1; D is possibly TRBD1 (5 bases). The V gene's germline CDR1 is DFQATT and CDR2 SNEGSKA (reference sequence). This CDR3 contains 11 residues. The CDR3 protein is CTGQRNNEQFF. The CDR3 region has the DNA TGCACCGGACAAAGAAACAATGAGCAGTTCTTC.

On this clonotype itself: At one end, the junction sequence differs from germline, possibly due to a read error. J is TRBJ2-3 and V is TRBV12-3 or TRBV12-4; 8 bases line up with TRBD2. This CDR3 is 15 amino acids long. CDR3 coding DNA: TGCGCCAGCAGTTTTTATACGGGAGGGACAGATACGCAGTATTTT. This gives the protein CASSFYTGGTDTQYF.

The sample holds a few counts of this clonotype. J is TRBJ2-7 and V is TRBV21-1; whether TRBD1, the table's D call, matches the DNA was not checked. TRBV21-1 is classified as a pseudogene. This CDR3 has 17 amino acids. The CDR3 here is CASSKEVPGVITYEQYF. Written as DNA, the CDR3 is TGTGCCAGCAGCAAAGAGGTCCCAGGCGTTATTACCTACGAGCAGTACTTC.

The genes are TRBV20-1 and TRBJ2-1; no reliable D call. Per the germline V gene, CDR1 is DFQATT and CDR2 is SNEGSKA (reference sequence). The length of the CDR3 is 11 residues. The ends were cut back, 6 bases at V and 12 bases at J, with 15 bases in the middle. The DNA for the CDR3 is TGCAGTGCCATACCTGCCTCGGGGCAGTTCTTC. Translating gives CSAIPASGQFF.

The table lists this clonotype with a few counts. This chain uses TRBV7-2 with TRBJ1-5; D uncertain. V dropped 1 base and J dropped 4 bases, with 11 bases sitting between them. CDR3 length: 15 amino acids. The germline V gene encodes CDR1 SGHTA and CDR2 FQGNSA. The CDR3 loop reads CASSLGYQINQPQHF. In DNA form, the CDR3 reads TGTGCCAGCAGCTTAGGCTACCAGATTAATCAGCCCCAGCATTTT.

This clonotype was observed a handful of times. The CDR3 nucleotides are TGCAGCGCAGTAGCGGGAGGGGGTCCCAATGAGCAGTTCTTC. It specifies CSAVAGGGPNEQFF. V usage is TRBV29-1 and J usage is TRBJ2-1; TRBD2 matches 11 bases. J lost 6 bases, V lost 7 bases, and 8 bases had no gene match. This CDR3 has 14 residues. Germline loops: CDR1 SQVTM, CDR2 ANQGSEA.

In its sample, this clonotype was seen many times. This chain links TRBV10-3 with TRBJ2-3, with D perhaps TRBD1 (6 bases). There are 13 residues in the CDR3. From germline, CDR1 is ENHRY and CDR2 SYGVKD. V was cut by 2 bases and J by 9 bases, with 12 bases left in between. The CDR3: CAISEPRDITQYF. In nucleotides, the CDR3 is TGTGCCATCAGTGAGCCGAGGGACATAACGCAGTATTTT.

This chain uses TRBV12-3 or TRBV12-4 with TRBJ2-3, with a tentative D call TRBD2 (6 bases). This CDR3 comprises 13 residues. V lost 0 bases and J lost 13, with 14 bases in between. The DNA of the CDR3 is TGTGCCAGCAGTTTAGCGGACTACCGCGCTGAGTATTTT. Translation: CASSLADYRAEYF.

The chain carries TRBV2 and TRBJ2-1; 15 bases are shared with TRBD2. Germline V gene sequence: CDR1 SNHLY, CDR2 FYNNEI. V trimming: 6 bases; J trimming: 0 bases; junction bases outside the gene matches: 6. The CDR3 length is 18 residues. The CDR3, as DNA: TGTGCCAGCAGCCAGGGACTAGCGGGAGGCCGCTCCTACAATGAGCAGTTCTTC. This codes for CASSQGLAGGRSYNEQFF.

This chain connects TRBV24-1 to TRBJ2-5; D is possibly TRBD2 (5 bases). This CDR3 is 19 amino acids long. Trimming cost V 2 bases and J 5 bases, with 26 bases left between them. Per the germline V gene, CDR1 is KGHDR and CDR2 is SFDVKD. CDR3 sequence (DNA): TGTGCCACCAGTGATTCCCGAGGCTCGGCGCGGGCACCTCGGGAGACCCAGTACTTC. Protein: CATSDSRGSARAPRETQYF.

This clonotype was seen a few times. The chain employs TRBV20-1 and TRBJ1-1; a possible D gene is TRBD1 (6 bases). Germline CDR1 reads DFQATT; CDR2 reads SNEGSKA (reference sequence). The CDR3 contains 11 residues. V dropped 3 bases and J dropped 11 bases, with 13 bases sitting between them. The CDR3 reads CSASEAGAAFF. CDR3 nucleotides: TGCAGTGCTAGTGAGGCAGGGGCCGCTTTCTTT.

The rearrangement links TRBV5-1 to TRBJ2-3, with TRBD2 matching 11 bases. Germline lookup yields CDR1 SGHRS and CDR2 YFSETQ. This CDR3 comprises 14 residues. V was clipped by 7 bases and J by 5 bases; unmatched bases: 6. CDR3 nucleotides: TGCGCCAGCGGGACTAGCGGTCAGGGAGATACGCAGTATTTT. Encoded protein: CASGTSGQGDTQYF.

The rearrangement links TRBV6-2 or TRBV6-3 to TRBJ1-1, with 8 bases aligning to TRBD1. V shed 2 bases, J shed 4 bases, and the junction held 0 bases outside the gene matches. Germline V gene sequence: CDR1 MNHEY, CDR2 SVGEGT. The CDR3 consists of 13 residues. The CDR3 region is CASSYTGGTEAFF. DNA for the CDR3: TGTGCCAGCAGTTACACAGGGGGCACTGAAGCTTTCTTT.

This chain uses TRBV24-1 with TRBJ2-5, with D possibly being TRBD1 or TRBD2 (5 bases each). The ends were cut back, 3 bases at V and 4 bases at J, with 11 bases in the middle. The germline V gene has CDR1 KGHDR and CDR2 SFDVKD. CDR3 length equals 14 residues. CDR3 loop: CATSDPGRRETQYF. CDR3 bases: TGTGCCACCAGTGATCCGGGACGCCGAGAGACCCAGTACTTC.

This clonotype has a handful of counts. J is TRBJ1-6 and V is TRBV11-2; 7 positions agree with TRBD1. The V gene end was trimmed by 2 bases and the J gene end by 5 bases; junction bases not matched to a gene: 12. CDR3 length: 18 amino acids. Per the germline V gene, CDR1 is SGHAT and CDR2 is FQNNGV. The CDR3 DNA follows: TGTGCCAGCAGCTTATCCCGCCCGACAGGGACTAATAATTCACCCCTCCACTTT. Protein sequence: CASSLSRPTGTNNSPLHF.

This chain links TRBV29-1 with TRBJ2-3; no clear D gene. The V gene's germline CDR1 is SQVTM and CDR2 ANQGSEA. V lost 6 bases and J lost 0, with 10 bases in between. The CDR3 contains 13 residues. The CDR3 reads CSVVGVSTDTQYF. CDR3 DNA sequence: TGCAGCGTCGTTGGGGTGAGCACAGATACGCAGTATTTT.

This clonotype was seen only a few times. The V gene is TRBV20-1, the J gene TRBJ2-3; D uncertain. V was shortened by 6 bases and J by 6 bases, with 13 bases between the two germline ends. Per germline, CDR1 DFQATT and CDR2 SNEGSKA (reference sequence). CDR3 size: 12 residues. CDR3: CSAKSPADTQYF. CDR3 in DNA: TGCAGTGCCAAAAGCCCGGCGGATACGCAGTATTTT.

The chain is built from TRBV6-5 and TRBJ2-3; perhaps TRBD2 as D (5 bases). Trimming removed 4 bases from V and 8 bases from J, with 19 bases in between. Germline V gene data show CDR1 as MNHEY and CDR2 as SVGAGI. The CDR3 totals 15 residues. The CDR3 DNA reads TGTGCCAGCAGTTCTTCTTCCGGGAAGTGGGTTACGCAGTATTTT. This gives the protein CASSSSSGKWVTQYF.

This clonotype has just a few counts. This chain uses TRBV7-2 with TRBJ2-3; unclear D gene. V was cut by 5 bases and J by 6 bases, with 12 bases left in between. Per germline, CDR1 SGHTA and CDR2 FQGNSA. CDR3 length equals 13 residues. The CDR3 DNA is TGTGCCAGCAGCGGGTCCAAATGGGATACGCAGTATTTT. The encoded protein is CASSGSKWDTQYF. The whole variable domain, remainder taken from reference TRBV7-2 and TRBJ2-3, is GAGVSQSPSNKVTEKGKDVELRCDPISGHTALYWYRQSLGQGLEFLIYFQGNSAPDKSGLPSDRFSAERTGGSVSTLTIQRTQQEDSAVYLCASSGSKWDTQYFGPGTRLTVL.

This clonotype was observed a few times. The V and J genes are TRBV20-1 and TRBJ1-2, with D possibly matching TRBD1 (5 bases). The V end lost 6 bases, the J end lost 4 bases, and 21 bases lay between the germline ends. The CDR3 covers 15 residues. Germline lookup yields CDR1 DFQATT and CDR2 SNEGSKA (reference sequence). CDR3 sequence reads: CSALGRGAVGYGYTF. CDR3 in DNA: TGCAGTGCCCTGGGGAGGGGCGCTGTGGGCTATGGCTACACCTTC.

The V and J genes are TRBV5-1 and TRBJ1-1; TRBD1 is a possible D gene (5 bases). The CDR3 runs to 12 residues. Germline CDR1 is SGHRS and CDR2 is YFSETQ. In DNA form, the CDR3 reads TGCGAAGCAGCCAGGGTTTGTACTGAAGCTTTCTTT. The encoded protein is CEAARVCTEAFF.

This clonotype was seen at least ten times. The genes are TRBV27 and TRBJ2-7; TRBD2 might be the D (6 bases). The CDR3 is made up of 16 amino acids. The ends were cut back, 2 bases at V and 0 bases at J, with 14 bases in the middle. In germline, CDR1 is MNHEY, CDR2 SMNVEV (reference sequence). The CDR3 DNA sequence: TGTGCCAGCAGTTTAGGCTTAGGCGGGAACTCCTACGAGCAGTACTTC. The encoded protein is CASSLGLGGNSYEQYF.

This clonotype has only a few counts. The rearrangement uses TRBV7-2 and TRBJ2-1, with TRBD1 as a possible D gene (5 bases). V lost 1 base, J lost 8 bases, and 12 bases lay in between. Germline CDR1 is SGHTA and CDR2 is FQGNSA. The CDR3 runs 14 residues. CDR3: CASSLVAQGDEQFF. In DNA, the CDR3 is TGTGCCAGCAGCTTAGTAGCCCAGGGCGATGAGCAGTTCTTC.

This clonotype was counted only a few times. V usage is TRBV29-1 and J usage is TRBJ2-1, with D hard to call. Germline lookup yields CDR1 SQVTM and CDR2 ANQGSEA. Between the trimmed V and J ends, which lost 7 bases and 2 bases, there was a span of 9 bases. CDR3 length equals 12 residues. The CDR3, as DNA: TGCAGCGGAGAGCTCCCCTACAATGAGCAGTTCTTC. Translated: CSGELPYNEQFF.

The rearrangement uses TRBV11-1 and TRBJ2-1; 11 nucleotides line up with TRBD2. Per germline, CDR1 SGHAT and CDR2 FQDESV (reference sequence). This CDR3 region has 18 residues. The junction had 6 bases not matched to a gene; V was cut back by 1 base and J by 1 base. The CDR3 protein is CASSLGTSGSSSYNEQFF. Written as DNA, the CDR3 is TGTGCCAGCAGCTTAGGTACTAGCGGGAGTAGTTCCTACAATGAGCAGTTCTTC.